Below are 5 T cell receptor beta chains sequenced from a single sample in a study of shared clonotypes between healthy human individuals. Repertoires were generated with immunoSEQ multiplex PCR, while TCRdb's copy carries only in-frame clones and drops some. The sample holds millions of clones, roughly 92% seen once. Sequenced input: naive CD4+ T cells sorted from blood. Subset indicated: CD45RA+ positively selected. All receptors come from a man between 18 and 35 years old in good health.

This sequence joins TRBV5-5 and TRBJ2-5, with D unresolved. The CDR3 has 14 residues. Trimming took off 0 bases at V and 5 bases at J, with 11 bases between the two ends. In germline, CDR1 is SGHKS, CDR2 YYEKEE (reference sequence). The CDR3 region has the DNA TGTGCCAGCAGCTTGGGGCCCCTGGGGGAGACCCAGTACTTC. Translation: CASSLGPLGETQYF. Variable domain in full (rest from reference TRBV5-5 and TRBJ2-5): DAGVTQSPTHLIKTRGQQVTLRCSPISGHKSVSWYQQVLGQGPQFIFQYYEKEERGRGNFPDRFSARQFPNYSSELNVNALLLGDSALYLCASSLGPLGETQYFGPGTRLLVL.

The chain uses TRBV5-1 and TRBJ2-3, with D perhaps matching TRBD2 (6 bases). Deletions cut 4 bases from V and 1 base from J, with 16 bases between. The CDR3 sequence is 16 residues long. Looked up from germline, CDR1 is SGHRS and CDR2 is YFSETQ. The CDR3 protein is CASSPPRGGGTDTQYF. The DNA of the CDR3 is TGCGCCAGCAGCCCCCCTCGGGGCGGGGGCACAGATACGCAGTATTTT.

The V call is TRBV5-4, the J call TRBJ2-5; 8 bases match TRBD1. Trimming removed 4 bases from V and 1 base from J; junction bases left unmatched: 6. Germline values: CDR1 SGHNT, CDR2 YYREEE (reference sequence). CDR3 size: 15 residues. The CDR3 DNA is TGTGCCAGCAGCGCCTCCGGGACAGGCCAAGAGACCCAGTACTTC. Protein sequence: CASSASGTGQETQYF.

The count of this clone is one. The CDR3 loop is CASSGRGQETQYF. For the CDR3, the DNA is TGTGCCAGCAGCGGCAGGGGGCAGGAGACCCAGTACTTC. The gene calls are TRBV5-4 and TRBJ2-5; TRBD1 matches at 8 bases. V lost 4 bases, J lost 5 bases, and 4 bases stayed unmatched. Germline CDR1 reads SGHNT; CDR2 reads YYREEE (reference sequence). This CDR3 spans 13 amino acids. Filled out from reference TRBV5-4 and TRBJ2-5, the complete variable domain reads ETGVTQSPTHLIKTRGQQVTLRCSSQSGHNTVSWYQQALGQGPQFIFQYYREEENGRGNFPPRFSGLQFPNYSSELNVNALELDDSALYLCASSGRGQETQYFGPGTRLLVL.

The genes are TRBV10-2 and TRBJ1-5, with a possible D match to TRBD1 (6 bases). Germline V gene data show CDR1 as WSHSY and CDR2 as SAAADI. This CDR3 region has 15 residues. V lost 0 bases and J 2 bases, leaving 8 bases between the germline ends. The CDR3 bases are TGCGCCAGCAGTGAGTCCCACAGGGGCAATCAGCCCCAGCATTTT. Translation: CASSESHRGNQPQHF.